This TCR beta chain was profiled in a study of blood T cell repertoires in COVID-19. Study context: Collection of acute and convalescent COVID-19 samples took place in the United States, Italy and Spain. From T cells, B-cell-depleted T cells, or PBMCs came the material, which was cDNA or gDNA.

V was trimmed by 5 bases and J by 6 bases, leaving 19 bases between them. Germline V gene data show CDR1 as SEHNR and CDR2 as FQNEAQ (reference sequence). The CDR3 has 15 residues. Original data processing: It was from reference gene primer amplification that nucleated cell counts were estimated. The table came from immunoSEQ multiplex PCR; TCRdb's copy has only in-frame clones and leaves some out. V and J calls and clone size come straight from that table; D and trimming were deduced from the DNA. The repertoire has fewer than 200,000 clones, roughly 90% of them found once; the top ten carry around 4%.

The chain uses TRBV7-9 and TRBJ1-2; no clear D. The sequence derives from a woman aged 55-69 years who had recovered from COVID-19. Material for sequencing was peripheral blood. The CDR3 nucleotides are TGTGCCAGCAGCAGATATCCTGGGGAGCCGGATGGCTACACCTTC. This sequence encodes CASSRYPGEPDGYTF.